This TCR beta chain was found in a study of blood T cell repertoires in COVID-19 (dated by TCRdb to 2020 to 2022). For context, the study as a whole: Collaborator samples came from the United States, Italy and Spain and covered acute and convalescent phases of COVID-19. A de-identified subject ID, COVID-19 status, age in years and sex were almost always included in the sample metadata. HLA class I and class II types, where available, came from metadata supplied by the sample provider rather than from assay-based typing. Samples came from the ongoing ImmuneRACE study (first 160 participants) plus 1,254 subjects from 6 global collaborators. The prospective study material was composed of cDNA or gDNA derived from T cells, B-cell-depleted T cells, or PBMCs. A freely available public database, intended as a resource for researchers studying the immune response to SARS-CoV-2, is where the repertoires were released. The dataset comprised deeply sampled blood TCRbeta repertoires from subjects exposed to, actively infected with, or recovered from COVID-19.

The cysteine opens and the phenylalanine closes a CDR3 of 13 amino acids. Here the CDR3 DNA is all that survives: 39 bases in frame from base 1. V is cut by 2 bases and J by 6 bases, and the space between the germline ends is 12 bases. CDR1 and CDR2 (SGDLS, YYNGEE) derive from the germline V gene. Summary of the overall study and its limitations: How much clinical and demographic metadata was included differed by source and by participant, and the metadata was provided uncurated.

Whole blood was collected in K2EDTA tubes by collaborating institutions according to the institutions' own protocols. For TCRbeta analysis, collaborators shipped samples in one of three forms: frozen whole blood, isolated PBMCs, or DNA extracted from either of those sample types. The immunoSEQ Assay, a bias-controlled multiplex PCR, was used to amplify TCRbeta CDR3 regions from genomic DNA. The authors processed their data as follows. Nucleated cell counts per sample were estimated from amplification of reference gene primers within the assay. To quantify the absolute abundance of each unique TCRbeta CDR3 rearrangement, sequence reads were collapsed and filtered. For each sample, productive Simpson clonality was calculated as the square root of Simpson's diversity index across productive rearrangements. TCRdb stores this immuneACCESS table with in-frame sequences only. Part of the clones is absent; in the studies checked, under half of the shortfall reflects unresolved V genes, and no reason is known for the rest. V, J and clone size were drawn from that table, and D and trimming were deduced from the DNA. The sample table records roughly 49,000 clones; 89% of these occur just once. Roughly 5.3% of the sample goes to the ten largest clones.

This clone has just one count. Its antigen specificity is not known. No qualities accompany the bases; no much larger clone lies one base away. This receptor was obtained from a man aged 55-75 years with active COVID-19. Sequencing was performed on peripheral blood. The chain is made from TRBV9 and TRBJ2-7; the D gene is not confidently resolved. The CDR3 in this case is CASSVLVRSEQYF. In nucleotides, the sequence is TGTGCCAGCAGCGTCCTAGTGCGTAGCGAGCAGTACTTC. Supplemented by the reference TRBV9 and TRBJ2-7 proteins around the CDR3, the complete variable domain is DSGVTQTPKHLITATGQRVTLRCSPRSGDLSVYWYQQSLDQGLQFLIQYYNGEERAKGNILERFSAQQFPDLHSELNLSSLELGDSALYFCASSVLVRSEQYFGPGTRLTVT.